These 31 T cell receptor beta chains share one sample of origin, sequenced in a study of blood T cell repertoires in COVID-19. Clones were read by immunoSEQ multiplex PCR, and TCRdb kept only the in-frame ones, dropping some. The repertoire consists of more than 70,000 clones, with 80% to 90% occurring once and the leading ten covering 5.8%. The sequenced material came from peripheral blood. These receptors came from a man aged 50 to 59 with active COVID-19.

The chain is built from TRBV7-3 and TRBJ2-7; weak D call: TRBD1 (5 bases). Germline assignment: CDR1 SGHTA and CDR2 FQGTGA. The CDR3 covers 13 residues. Trimming took 3 bases from V and 3 from J, leaving 9 bases between them. The CDR3 DNA sequence: TGTGCCAGCAGCTTGAACAGGAACTACGAGCAGTACTTC. Amino acids: CASSLNRNYEQYF.

The chain is built from TRBV28 and TRBJ1-1; 11 nucleotides line up with TRBD1. Looked up from germline, CDR1 is MDHEN and CDR2 is SYDVKM. The CDR3 totals 18 residues. J was trimmed by 3 bases and V by 8 bases; bases with no gene match: 17. The CDR3 region has the DNA TGTGCCAGCGTAATAAGGGACAGGGGGTGGAAGAGGGACACTGAAGCTTTCTTT. The encoded protein is CASVIRDRGWKRDTEAFF.

The chain joins TRBV9 to TRBJ2-5, with D maybe TRBD1 (5 bases). CDR3 length: 15 amino acids. Per germline, CDR1 SGDLS and CDR2 YYNGEE. The germline V and J ends were trimmed by 0 bases and 2 bases, with 11 bases remaining between them. The CDR3, as DNA: TGTGCCAGCAGCGTAGTCCCGGACACTCAAGAGACCCAGTACTTC. Translation gives CASSVVPDTQETQYF.

The sample holds one count of this clone. The chain is built from TRBV28 and TRBJ2-7, with TRBD1 as a possible D gene (5 bases). The V end was cut by 3 bases, the J end by 4 bases, with 7 bases between. Germline assignment: CDR1 MDHEN and CDR2 SYDVKM. This CDR3 is 12 amino acids long. This CDR3 is CASSFNRYEQYF. The CDR3 coding sequence is TGTGCCAGCAGTTTTAACAGGTACGAGCAGTACTTC.

The chain combines TRBV12-5 with TRBJ2-2; 8 bases agree with TRBD1. Germline values: CDR1 LGHNT, CDR2 FRNRAP. This CDR3 is 15 amino acids long. The junction had 4 bases not matched to a gene; V was cut back by 5 bases and J by 2 bases. This CDR3 is CASGLGQGNTGELFF. The CDR3, as DNA: TGTGCTAGTGGTCTCGGACAGGGAAACACCGGGGAGCTGTTTTTT.

The chain carries TRBV7-2 and TRBJ1-5; 12 bases line up with TRBD1. With 5 bases clipped from V and 7 bases from J, the junction kept 9 bases outside the gene matches. Germline loops: CDR1 SGHTA, CDR2 FQGNSA. The CDR3 consists of 16 residues. In nucleotides, the CDR3 is TGTGCCAGCAGCCCGCATGGGACAGGGGGCGACCAGCCCCAGCATTTT. Translation: CASSPHGTGGDQPQHF.

A single count supports this clone. The V call is TRBV12-3 or TRBV12-4, the J call TRBJ1-5; D gene unclear. Trimming stripped 6 bases from V and 4 bases from J, with 10 bases between. CDR3 length equals 13 residues. The CDR3 nucleotides are TGTGCCAGCAGCCCCTCCCTTAATCAGCCCCAGCATTTT. This codes for CASSPSLNQPQHF.

The chain carries TRBV30 and TRBJ1-6; possibly TRBD1 for D (6 bases). CDR1 is GTSNPN, CDR2 SVGIG, per germline (reference sequence). The CDR3 is 13 residues long. The germline V and J ends were trimmed by 2 bases and 6 bases, with 8 bases remaining between them. CDR3 sequence reads: CAWSPQGNSPLHF. The CDR3, as DNA: TGTGCCTGGAGTCCACAGGGTAATTCACCCCTCCACTTT.

The gene calls are TRBV3-1 (or the pseudogene TRBV3-2) and TRBJ1-3, with D perhaps TRBD1 (5 bases). The germline V gene has CDR1 LGHDT and CDR2 YNNKEL (reference sequence). V was cut by 4 bases and J by 5 bases, with 6 bases left in between. The CDR3 spans 12 residues. CDR3 loop: CASSPDRNTIYF. The CDR3 DNA reads as TGTGCCAGCAGCCCGGACAGAAACACCATATATTTT.

The chain joins TRBV11-2 to TRBJ1-5; no clear D gene. The CDR3 totals 12 residues. Germline V gene lookup returns CDR1 SGHAT and CDR2 FQNNGV. Trimming stripped 2 bases from V and 4 bases from J, with 3 bases between. CDR3 residues: CASSLLNQPQHF. The DNA for the CDR3 is TGTGCCAGCAGCTTATTAAATCAGCCCCAGCATTTT.

The gene calls are TRBV7-2 and TRBJ2-3; TRBD1 agrees at 9 bases. CDR1 and CDR2 (germline): SGHTA, FQGNSA. The V and J ends lost 3 bases and 5 bases, in that order; junction bases with no gene match: 6. This CDR3 has 15 residues. The CDR3 loop reads CASSFGQGLGDTQYF. In nucleotides, the CDR3 is TGTGCCAGCAGCTTCGGACAGGGGCTGGGAGATACGCAGTATTTT.

V is TRBV6-1 and J is TRBJ2-7; perhaps TRBD2 as D (5 bases). Between the trimmed V and J ends, which lost 0 bases and 3 bases, there was a span of 15 bases. This CDR3 spans 16 amino acids. Per germline, CDR1 MNHNS and CDR2 SASEGT. The CDR3 coding sequence is TGTGCCAGCAGTGAAGCGGCCTCGGGGATAGTCTACGAGCAGTACTTC. It is translated as CASSEAASGIVYEQYF.

Turning to this clone: A junction boundary mismatches the germline segment, possibly from a read error. V is TRBV3-1 (or the pseudogene TRBV3-2) and J is TRBJ2-3, with 8 bases fitting TRBD2. In germline, CDR1 is LGHDT, CDR2 YNNKEL (reference sequence). This CDR3 has 12 residues. The chain's CDR3 is CASSQELGGANF. As DNA, the CDR3 is TGTGCCAGCAGCCAAGAACTCGGGGGGGCGAATTTT.

The rearrangement uses TRBV29-1 and TRBJ2-3; 8 nucleotides align to TRBD2. Germline V gene data show CDR1 as SQVTM and CDR2 as ANQGSEA. With V trimmed by 5 bases and J by 6 bases, 13 bases remained unmatched. The CDR3 has 15 residues. This CDR3 reads CSVTGLARTSDTQYF. CDR3 DNA sequence: TGCAGCGTTACCGGACTAGCTCGTACGTCGGATACGCAGTATTTT.

CDR3 nucleotide sequence: TGTGCCAGCAGCTTTGGCGGGGGGGGCCAAGAGACCCAGTACTTC. Translating gives CASSFGGGGQETQYF. The rearrangement uses TRBV5-5 and TRBJ2-5; 9 nucleotides agree with TRBD2. This CDR3 is 15 amino acids long. The ends lost 2 bases at V and 1 base at J; junction bases unmatched: 3. From germline, CDR1 is SGHKS and CDR2 YYEKEE (reference sequence).

The chain employs TRBV30 and TRBJ2-5, with a tentative D call TRBD1 (6 bases). Germline V gene sequence: CDR1 GTSNPN, CDR2 SVGIG (reference sequence). The CDR3 contains 13 residues. Trimming took 1 base from V and 2 from J, leaving 8 bases between them. The CDR3 DNA sequence: TGTGCCTGGAGTGGACAGGTTCAAGAGACCCAGTACTTC. This gives the protein CAWSGQVQETQYF.

The gene calls are TRBV19 and TRBJ1-6, with D hard to call. The germline V and J ends were trimmed by 8 bases and 0 bases, with 11 bases remaining between them. This CDR3 has 15 residues. Germline V gene sequence: CDR1 LNHDA, CDR2 SQIVND (reference sequence). The CDR3 sequence is CASGDLFSYNSPLHF. DNA for the CDR3: TGTGCCAGTGGCGACTTGTTCTCCTATAATTCACCCCTCCACTTT.

The chain links TRBV2 to TRBJ1-2; 9 bases align to TRBD1. This CDR3 has 16 amino acids. Unmatched junction bases numbered 6, after V lost 4 bases and J lost 0 bases. Germline V gives CDR1 SNHLY, CDR2 FYNNEI. The CDR3 bases are TGTGCCAGCAGTGGGGACAGGGAATGGGCTAACTATGGCTACACCTTC. It encodes CASSGDREWANYGYTF. Full variable domain (remainder filled in from reference TRBV2 and TRBJ1-2): EPEVTQTPSHQVTQMGQEVILRCVPISNHLYFYWYRQILGQKVEFLVSFYNNEISEKSEIFDDQFSVERPDGSNFTLKIRSTKLEDSAMYFCASSGDREWANYGYTFGSGTRLTVV.

A note on this clone: One end of the junction is discordant with germline, which a read error may explain. The chain has TRBV4-1 and TRBJ2-1; 10 nucleotides match TRBD2. Germline loops: CDR1 MGHRA, CDR2 YSYEKL. This CDR3 has 14 residues. CDR3 DNA: TGCGCCGGCAGAGGGACTAGCGTCAACAATGAGCAGTTCTTC. Its protein product is CAGRGTSVNNEQFF.

This clone was detected once. The chain has TRBV19 and TRBJ2-2; tentatively, D is TRBD1 (5 bases). Germline V CDR1 and CDR2: LNHDA, SQIVND (reference sequence). Deletions cut 6 bases from V and 0 bases from J, with 8 bases between. There are 14 residues in the CDR3. The chain's CDR3 is CASRRQPNTGELFF. The CDR3 coding sequence is TGTGCCAGTAGGAGACAGCCGAACACCGGGGAGCTGTTTTTT.

This rearrangement joins TRBV4-2 to TRBJ2-7; 13 positions match TRBD2. The CDR3 is made up of 17 amino acids. With 1 base clipped from V and 5 bases from J, the junction kept 8 bases outside the gene matches. Germline values: CDR1 LGHNA, CDR2 YNFKEQ. The CDR3 coding sequence is TGTGCCAGCAGCCAAGGTGGGACTAGCGGGGCTTTCGACGAGCAGTACTTC. It translates to CASSQGGTSGAFDEQYF.

The V and J genes are TRBV5-4 and TRBJ2-1, with 7 bases aligning to TRBD1. This CDR3 is 15 amino acids long. V lost 3 bases and J lost 7; bases outside the gene matches: 10. Per the germline V gene, CDR1 is SGHNT and CDR2 is YYREEE (reference sequence). The chain's CDR3 is CASSSRAAGGNEQFF. The CDR3 DNA reads TGTGCCAGCAGCTCCCGAGCGGCAGGGGGAAATGAGCAGTTCTTC.

This chain links TRBV20-1 with TRBJ1-1; perhaps TRBD1 as D (6 bases). Trimming pared 8 bases from V and 1 base from J, leaving 8 bases between. The CDR3 has 11 amino acids. Germline CDR1 reads DFQATT; CDR2 reads SNEGSKA (reference sequence). The CDR3 loop reads CSTQGNTEAFF. DNA for the CDR3: TGCAGTACACAGGGGAACACTGAAGCTTTCTTT.

The chain uses TRBV10-2 and TRBJ2-7; D may be TRBD2 (5 bases). The CDR3 length is 14 residues. Per germline, CDR1 WSHSY and CDR2 SAAADI. The V end lost 7 bases, the J end lost 4 bases, and 17 bases lay between the germline ends. CDR3 bases: TGCGCCAGCAAAGGGCTAGCAATTACTTACGAGCAGTACTTC. Translation gives CASKGLAITYEQYF.

This chain joins TRBV7-6 and TRBJ2-5, with 12 nucleotides matching TRBD2. Germline loops: CDR1 SGHVS, CDR2 FNYEAQ. CDR3 size: 16 residues. V lost 1 base and J lost 3; bases outside the gene matches: 3. The CDR3 sequence: CASSLELAGGKETQYF. Here the CDR3 DNA reads TGTGCCAGCAGCTTAGAGCTAGCGGGGGGGAAAGAGACCCAGTACTTC.

The V gene is TRBV28, the J gene TRBJ2-1; the D is unclear. V dropped 10 bases and J dropped 10 bases, with 14 bases sitting between them. This CDR3 region has 11 residues. Germline V gene lookup returns CDR1 MDHEN and CDR2 SYDVKM. The CDR3 DNA reads as TGTGCCACCAAGTGGAGAGAAGAGCAGTTCTTC. This encodes CATKWREEQFF.

V usage is TRBV6-6 and J usage is TRBJ1-1; D is undetermined. The V gene's germline CDR1 is MNHNY and CDR2 SVGAGI (reference sequence). The CDR3 extends over 14 amino acids. Between the trimmed V and J ends, which lost 2 bases and 8 bases, there was a span of 15 bases. CDR3 in DNA: TGTGCCAGCAGTTACCCACGGAGGGCTGAGGAAGCTTTCTTT. It codes for CASSYPRRAEEAFF.

This chain uses TRBV3-1 (or the pseudogene TRBV3-2) with TRBJ2-3; the match to TRBD1 covers 9 bases. The V segment lost 1 base and the J segment 2 bases; nucleotides outside the gene matches: 10. Germline V lookup: CDR1 LGHDT, CDR2 YNNKEL (reference sequence). The length of the CDR3 is 18 residues. CDR3 nucleotide sequence: TGTGCCAGCAGCCAAGGGGCCCCGGGGACAGGGATCACAGATACGCAGTATTTT. Protein: CASSQGAPGTGITDTQYF.

The chain employs TRBV6-2 or TRBV6-3 and TRBJ1-5; D not resolved. This CDR3 is built from 16 residues. The germline CDR1 and CDR2 sequences are MNHEY and SVGEGT. Trimming took 5 bases from V and 0 from J, leaving 14 bases between them. CDR3 sequence (DNA): TGTGCCAGCAGTACCCGGGGAGGGTTTAGCAATCAGCCCCAGCATTTT. The encoded protein is CASSTRGGFSNQPQHF.

The chain couples TRBV5-4 to TRBJ2-1; 7 bases align to TRBD2. Germline-derived CDR1 and CDR2 are SGHNT and YYREEE (reference sequence). V trimming: 6 bases; J trimming: 0 bases; junction bases outside the gene matches: 12. This CDR3 comprises 17 residues. The CDR3 sequence: CASTQGTGGGSYNEQFF. In nucleotides, the CDR3 is TGTGCCAGCACGCAAGGGACGGGGGGTGGCTCCTACAATGAGCAGTTCTTC.

The chain couples TRBV6-2 or TRBV6-3 to TRBJ1-6; 7 positions agree with TRBD1. V was pared by 4 bases and J by 6 bases, with 0 bases of the junction left unmatched. This CDR3 contains 13 residues. In germline, CDR1 is MNHEY, CDR2 SVGEGT. The CDR3: CASSSGGNSPLHF. CDR3 nucleotide sequence: TGTGCCAGCAGTTCAGGGGGTAATTCACCCCTCCACTTT.